This entry features one TCR beta chain sequence. The sample belongs to a study of blood T cell repertoires in COVID-19. About the research overall: Spain, Italy and the United States supplied samples that represented acute and convalescent COVID-19.

The CDR3 spans 14 residues. The germline gives CDR1 SGHRS, CDR2 YFSETQ. Deletions cut 2 bases from V and 6 bases from J, with 13 bases between. In the original analysis: Amplification of reference gene primers provided the estimated nucleated cell counts. Data came from immunoSEQ multiplex PCR; TCRdb stores just in-frame clones and leaves some out. The DNA was the basis for D and trimming; V, J and clone size are from that table. The data hold 90,000 to 100,000 clones, with roughly nine tenths observed a single time. Sequenced sample: peripheral blood. This receptor was taken from a man between 65 and 85 years old with acute or convalescent COVID-19. The rearrangement uses TRBV5-1 and TRBJ2-3, with D perhaps matching TRBD2 (6 bases). CDR3 in amino acids: CASSFAAGRDTQYF. In DNA form, the CDR3 reads TGCGCCAGCAGCTTCGCGGCAGGGAGGGATACGCAGTATTTT.